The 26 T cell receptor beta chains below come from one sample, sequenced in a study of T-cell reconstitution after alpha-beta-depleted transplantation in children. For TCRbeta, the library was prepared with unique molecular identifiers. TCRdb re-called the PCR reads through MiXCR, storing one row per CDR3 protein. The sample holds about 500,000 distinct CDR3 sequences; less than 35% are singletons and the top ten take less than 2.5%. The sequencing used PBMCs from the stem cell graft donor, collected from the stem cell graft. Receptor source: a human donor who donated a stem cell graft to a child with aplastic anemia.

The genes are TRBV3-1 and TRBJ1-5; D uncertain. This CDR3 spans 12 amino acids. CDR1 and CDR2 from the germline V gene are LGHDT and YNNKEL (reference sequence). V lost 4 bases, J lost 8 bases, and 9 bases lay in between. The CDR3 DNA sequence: TGTGCCAGCAGCCGAGGTGGGGAGCCCCAGCATTTT. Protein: CASSRGGEPQHF.

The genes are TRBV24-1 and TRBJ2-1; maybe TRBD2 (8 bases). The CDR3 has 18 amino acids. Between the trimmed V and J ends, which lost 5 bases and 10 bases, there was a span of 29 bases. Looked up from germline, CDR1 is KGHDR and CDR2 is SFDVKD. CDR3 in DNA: TGTGCCACCAGTGCGCCGGGAGGGGGCCGGCCCCATAGGTGGGAGCAGTTCTTC. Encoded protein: CATSAPGGGRPHRWEQFF.

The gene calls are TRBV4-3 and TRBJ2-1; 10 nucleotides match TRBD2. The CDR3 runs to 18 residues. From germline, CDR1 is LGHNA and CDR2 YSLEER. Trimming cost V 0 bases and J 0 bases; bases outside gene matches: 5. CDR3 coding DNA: TGCGCCAGCAGCCAAGACTCGGCTAGCGGGAGCTCCTACAATGAGCAGTTCTTC. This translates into CASSQDSASGSSYNEQFF.

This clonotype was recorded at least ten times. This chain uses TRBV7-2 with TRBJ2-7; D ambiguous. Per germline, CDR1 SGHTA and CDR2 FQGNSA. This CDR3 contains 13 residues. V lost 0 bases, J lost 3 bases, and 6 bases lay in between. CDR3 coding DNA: TGTGCCAGCAGCTTAGCGGATAGCTACGAGCAGTACTTC. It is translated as CASSLADSYEQYF.

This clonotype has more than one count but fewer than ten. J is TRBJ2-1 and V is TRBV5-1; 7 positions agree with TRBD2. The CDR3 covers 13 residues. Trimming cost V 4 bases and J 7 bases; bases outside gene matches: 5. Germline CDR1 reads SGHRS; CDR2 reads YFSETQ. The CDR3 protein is CASSSSGPNEQFF. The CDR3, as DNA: TGCGCCAGCAGCAGTAGCGGGCCAAATGAGCAGTTCTTC.

CDR3 nucleotide sequence: TGTGCCAGCAGCCCCCAGGGGTCTGCGGGCGAGCAGTACTTC. Its translation is CASSPQGSAGEQYF. The chain is built from TRBV7-2 and TRBJ2-7, with D perhaps matching TRBD1 (6 bases). Germline CDR1 is SGHTA and CDR2 is FQGNSA. This CDR3 spans 14 amino acids. The V end was cut by 5 bases, the J end by 6 bases, with 17 bases between.

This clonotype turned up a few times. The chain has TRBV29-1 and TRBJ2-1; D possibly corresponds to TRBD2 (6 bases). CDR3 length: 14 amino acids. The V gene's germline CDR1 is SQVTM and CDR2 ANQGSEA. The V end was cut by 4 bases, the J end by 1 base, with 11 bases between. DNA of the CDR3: TGCAGCGTTGTAGGCGGGAAGTCCTACAATGAGCAGTTCTTC. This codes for CSVVGGKSYNEQFF.

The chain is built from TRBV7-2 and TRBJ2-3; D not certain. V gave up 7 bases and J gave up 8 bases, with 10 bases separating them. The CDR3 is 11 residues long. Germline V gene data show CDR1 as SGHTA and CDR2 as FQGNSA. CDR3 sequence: CASTLSATQYF. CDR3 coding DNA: TGTGCCAGCACCCTCTCGGCTACGCAGTATTTT.

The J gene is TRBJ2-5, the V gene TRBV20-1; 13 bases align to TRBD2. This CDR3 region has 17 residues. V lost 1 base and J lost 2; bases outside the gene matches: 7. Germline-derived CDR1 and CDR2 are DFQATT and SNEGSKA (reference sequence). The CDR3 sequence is CSARGTSGRVMQETQYF. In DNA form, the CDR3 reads TGCAGTGCTAGAGGAACTAGCGGGAGGGTGATGCAAGAGACCCAGTACTTC.

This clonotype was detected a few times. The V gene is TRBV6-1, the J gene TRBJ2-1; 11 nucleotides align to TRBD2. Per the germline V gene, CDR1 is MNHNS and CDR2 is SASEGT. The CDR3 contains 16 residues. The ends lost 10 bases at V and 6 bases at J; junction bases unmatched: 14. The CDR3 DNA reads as TGTGCCACCTTGGGGACTAGCGGTTCCACTGGCAATGAGCAGTTCTTC. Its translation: CATLGTSGSTGNEQFF.

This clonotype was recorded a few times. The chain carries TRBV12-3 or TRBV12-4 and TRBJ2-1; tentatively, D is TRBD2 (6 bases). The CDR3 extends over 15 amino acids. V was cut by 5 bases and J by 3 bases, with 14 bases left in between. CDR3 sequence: CASSGTFVGYNEQFF. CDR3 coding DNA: TGTGCCAGCAGTGGGACTTTCGTGGGCTACAATGAGCAGTTCTTC.

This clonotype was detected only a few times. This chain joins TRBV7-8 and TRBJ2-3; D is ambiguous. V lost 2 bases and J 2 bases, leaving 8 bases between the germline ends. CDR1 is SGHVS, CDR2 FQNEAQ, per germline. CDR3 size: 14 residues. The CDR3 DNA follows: TGTGCCAGCAGCTTATTGGCTAACACAGATACGCAGTATTTT. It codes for CASSLLANTDTQYF.

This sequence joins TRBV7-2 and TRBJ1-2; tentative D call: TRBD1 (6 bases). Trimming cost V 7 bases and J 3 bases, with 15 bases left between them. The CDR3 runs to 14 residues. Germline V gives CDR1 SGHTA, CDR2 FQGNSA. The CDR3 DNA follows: TGTGCCAGCAACATACAGGGTTTGGACTATGGCTACACCTTC. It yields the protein CASNIQGLDYGYTF.

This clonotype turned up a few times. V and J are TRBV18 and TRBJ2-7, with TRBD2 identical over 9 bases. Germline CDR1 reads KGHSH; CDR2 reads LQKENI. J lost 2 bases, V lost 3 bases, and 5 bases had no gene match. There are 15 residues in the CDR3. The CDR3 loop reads CASSPIAGGTYEQYV. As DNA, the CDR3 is TGTGCCAGCTCACCCATCGCGGGAGGGACCTACGAGCAGTACGTC.

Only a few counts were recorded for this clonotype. The CDR3 DNA reads TGTGCCAGCAGAAGGGACAGTTTTTTCGCGAACACCGGGGAGCTGTTTTTT. Residues: CASRRDSFFANTGELFF. This sequence joins TRBV12-3 or TRBV12-4 and TRBJ2-2; TRBD1 matches at 7 bases. V trimming: 6 bases; J trimming: 0 bases; junction bases outside the gene matches: 10. The CDR3 runs 17 residues.

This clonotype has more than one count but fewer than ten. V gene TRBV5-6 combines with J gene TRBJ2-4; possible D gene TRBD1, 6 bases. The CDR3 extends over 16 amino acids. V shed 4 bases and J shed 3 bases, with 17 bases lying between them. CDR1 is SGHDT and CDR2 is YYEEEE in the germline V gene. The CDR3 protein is CASSGTGRNNKNIQYF. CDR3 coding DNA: TGTGCCAGCAGCGGAACAGGGCGGAATAACAAAAACATTCAGTACTTC.

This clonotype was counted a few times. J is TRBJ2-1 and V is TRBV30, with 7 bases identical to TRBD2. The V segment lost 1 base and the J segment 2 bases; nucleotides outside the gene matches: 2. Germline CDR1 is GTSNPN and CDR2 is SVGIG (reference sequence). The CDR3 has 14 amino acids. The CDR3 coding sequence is TGTGCCTGGAGTGCGGCGGGAGCCTACAATGAGCAGTTCTTC. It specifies CAWSAAGAYNEQFF. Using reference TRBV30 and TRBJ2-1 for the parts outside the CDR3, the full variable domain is SQTIHQWPATLVQPVGSPLSLECTVEGTSNPNLYWYRQAAGRGLQLLFYSVGIGQISSEVPQNLSASRPQDRQFILSSKKLLLSDSGFYLCAWSAAGAYNEQFFGPGTRLTVL.

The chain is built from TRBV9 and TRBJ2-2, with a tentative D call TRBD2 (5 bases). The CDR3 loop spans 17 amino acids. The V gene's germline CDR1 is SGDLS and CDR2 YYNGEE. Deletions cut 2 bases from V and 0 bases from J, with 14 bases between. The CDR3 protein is CASSVLFNGTNTGELFF. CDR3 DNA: TGTGCCAGCAGCGTTTTGTTTAACGGGACGAACACCGGGGAGCTGTTTTTT. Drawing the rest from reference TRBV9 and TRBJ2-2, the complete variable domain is DSGVTQTPKHLITATGQRVTLRCSPRSGDLSVYWYQQSLDQGLQFLIQYYNGEERAKGNILERFSAQQFPDLHSELNLSSLELGDSALYFCASSVLFNGTNTGELFFGEGSRLTVL.

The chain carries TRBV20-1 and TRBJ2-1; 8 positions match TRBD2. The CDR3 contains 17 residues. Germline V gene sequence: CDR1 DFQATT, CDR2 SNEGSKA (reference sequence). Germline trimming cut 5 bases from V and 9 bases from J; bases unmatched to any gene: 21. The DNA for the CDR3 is TGCAGTGCTCAACCTTTCTCGAGTCGGACTAGCCTCCTTGAGCAGTTCTTC. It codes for CSAQPFSSRTSLLEQFF.

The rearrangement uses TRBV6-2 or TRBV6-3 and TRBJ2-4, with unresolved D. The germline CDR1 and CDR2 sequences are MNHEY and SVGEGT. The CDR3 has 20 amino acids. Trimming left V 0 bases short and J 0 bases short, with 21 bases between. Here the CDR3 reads CASSYSSIYSPVQAKNIQYF. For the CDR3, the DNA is TGTGCCAGCAGTTACTCGAGTATTTACTCCCCGGTACAAGCCAAAAACATTCAGTACTTC.

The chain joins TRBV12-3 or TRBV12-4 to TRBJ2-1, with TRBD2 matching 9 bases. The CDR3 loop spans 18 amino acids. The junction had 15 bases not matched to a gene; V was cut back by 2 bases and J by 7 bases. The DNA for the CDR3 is TGTGCCAGCAGTTTATCCTCTGGGAGTAGCGGGAGATCGAATGAGCAGTTCTTC. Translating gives CASSLSSGSSGRSNEQFF.

CDR3 sequence reads: CAYSGGANTEAFF. In DNA form, the CDR3 reads TGTGCCTACAGCGGGGGGGCGAACACTGAAGCTTTCTTT. The chain employs TRBV7-9 and TRBJ1-1; D might be TRBD1 (6 bases). Trimming stripped 11 bases from V and 1 base from J, with 14 bases between. Germline CDR1 is SEHNR and CDR2 is FQNEAQ (reference sequence). The CDR3 is 13 amino acids.

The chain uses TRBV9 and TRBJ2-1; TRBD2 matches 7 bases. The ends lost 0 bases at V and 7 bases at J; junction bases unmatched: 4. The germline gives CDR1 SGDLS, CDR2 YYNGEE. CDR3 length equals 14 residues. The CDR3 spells CASSVGLAVNEQFF. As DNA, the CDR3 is TGTGCCAGCAGCGTAGGGCTAGCGGTGAATGAGCAGTTCTTC.

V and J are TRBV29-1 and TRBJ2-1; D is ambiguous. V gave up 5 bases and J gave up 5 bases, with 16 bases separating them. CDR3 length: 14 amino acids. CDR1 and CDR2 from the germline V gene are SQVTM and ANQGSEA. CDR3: CSVKGDWVDNEQFF. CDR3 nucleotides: TGCAGCGTTAAGGGTGATTGGGTTGACAATGAGCAGTTCTTC.

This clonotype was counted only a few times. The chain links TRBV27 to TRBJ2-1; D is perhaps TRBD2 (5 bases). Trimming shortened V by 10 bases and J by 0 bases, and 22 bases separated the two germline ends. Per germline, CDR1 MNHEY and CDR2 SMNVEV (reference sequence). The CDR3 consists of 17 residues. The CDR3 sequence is CATETGWGKGSYNEQFF. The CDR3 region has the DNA TGTGCCACCGAAACGGGGTGGGGAAAAGGCTCCTACAATGAGCAGTTCTTC.

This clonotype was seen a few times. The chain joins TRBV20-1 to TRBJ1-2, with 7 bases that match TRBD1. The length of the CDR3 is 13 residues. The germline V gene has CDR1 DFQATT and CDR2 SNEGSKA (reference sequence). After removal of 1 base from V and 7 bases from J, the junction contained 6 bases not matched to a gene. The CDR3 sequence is CSARVQGRSGYTF. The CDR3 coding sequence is TGCAGTGCTAGAGTACAGGGGAGGTCTGGCTACACCTTC.